What follows are 25 T cell receptor beta chains derived from one specimen sequenced in a study of T cell changes during pregnancy in multiple sclerosis. The protocol was immunoSEQ multiplex PCR, while the TCRdb copy is restricted to in-frame clones and leaves out a portion. The table records 36,000 or so clones, 88% of them present only once. This specimen was CD4+ T cells from peripheral blood mononuclear cells, taken in the first trimester of pregnancy. The receptors derive from a female donor with multiple sclerosis, enrolled in a pregnancy study.

The CDR3 DNA reads as TGTGCCAGCAGCTCCGGGACAGGGATGAAGACCCAGTACTTC. It codes for CASSSGTGMKTQYF. The chain combines TRBV7-3 with TRBJ2-5; 9 nucleotides align to TRBD1. From germline, CDR1 is SGHTA and CDR2 FQGTGA. The length of the CDR3 is 14 residues. V shed 4 bases, J shed 6 bases, and the junction held 6 bases outside the gene matches. Variable domain in full (rest from reference TRBV7-3 and TRBJ2-5): GAGVSQTPSNKVTEKGKYVELRCDPISGHTALYWYRQSLGQGPEFLIYFQGTGAADDSGLPNDRFFAVRPEGSVSTLKIQRTERGDSAVYLCASSSGTGMKTQYFGPGTRLLVL.

This clone was recorded once. The J gene is TRBJ2-1, the V gene TRBV7-6, with 13 bases that match TRBD2. There are 18 residues in the CDR3. V gave up 2 bases and J gave up 4 bases; unmatched junction bases: 8. The germline gives CDR1 SGHVS, CDR2 FNYEAQ. The CDR3 nucleotides are TGTGCCAGCAGCTTATTAAGCCGGACTAGCGGGGGTTACAATGAGCAGTTCTTC. Residues: CASSLLSRTSGGYNEQFF.

The J gene is TRBJ2-7, the V gene TRBV5-1; D is possibly TRBD1 (6 bases). CDR3 length: 15 residues. With 5 bases removed from V and 1 base from J, the gap between germline ends came to 16 bases. Germline V gene data show CDR1 as SGHRS and CDR2 as YFSETQ. The CDR3, as DNA: TGCGCCAGCAGTCTTCCTGGGGACACGTCCTACGAGCAGTACTTC. Its translation: CASSLPGDTSYEQYF.

The chain combines TRBV19 with TRBJ2-7; a possible D gene is TRBD1 (6 bases). Per germline, CDR1 LNHDA and CDR2 SQIVND (reference sequence). The CDR3 consists of 14 residues. Trimming pared 6 bases from V and 3 bases from J, leaving 15 bases between. Here the CDR3 reads CASSRGELNYEQYF. In nucleotides, the CDR3 is TGTGCCAGTAGCAGGGGCGAACTCAACTACGAGCAGTACTTC. Variable domain in full (rest from reference TRBV19 and TRBJ2-7): DGGITQSPKYLFRKEGQNVTLSCEQNLNHDAMYWYRQDPGQGLRLIYYSQIVNDFQKGDIAEGYSVSREKKESFPLTVTSAQKNPTAFYLCASSRGELNYEQYFGPGTRLTVT.

The gene calls are TRBV5-8 and TRBJ1-4, with 7 bases identical to TRBD1. From germline, CDR1 is SGHTS and CDR2 YDEGEE. The CDR3 length is 14 residues. The V segment lost 3 bases and the J segment 5 bases; nucleotides outside the gene matches: 4. The CDR3 here is CASSSGQLNEKLFF. The DNA of the CDR3 is TGTGCCAGCAGCTCGGGACAGCTAAATGAAAAACTGTTTTTT.

This chain links TRBV28 with TRBJ2-5; 11 bases are a match to TRBD2. The germline gives CDR1 MDHEN, CDR2 SYDVKM. Trimming cost V 6 bases and J 4 bases; bases outside gene matches: 7. This CDR3 is built from 15 residues. The CDR3 here is CASSLAGGPGETQYF. For the CDR3, the DNA is TGTGCCAGCAGCTTAGCGGGGGGGCCGGGAGAGACCCAGTACTTC.

The chain has TRBV5-6 and TRBJ2-5, with TRBD1 identical over 9 bases. This CDR3 is built from 16 residues. With 0 bases clipped from V and 1 base from J, the junction kept 4 bases outside the gene matches. Germline CDR1 is SGHDT and CDR2 is YYEEEE. The CDR3: CASSLGDRVFQETQYF. In DNA, the CDR3 is TGTGCCAGCAGCTTGGGGGACAGGGTATTCCAAGAGACCCAGTACTTC.

The rearrangement links TRBV30 to TRBJ1-6, with D unresolved. The CDR3 is 12 amino acids. V was clipped by 0 bases and J by 9 bases, with 6 bases between them. The germline V gene encodes CDR1 GTSNPN and CDR2 SVGIG (reference sequence). CDR3 DNA sequence: TGTGCCTGGAGTGTAGCCTCTTCACCCCTCCACTTT. Amino acid sequence: CAWSVASSPLHF.

The chain has TRBV6-1 and TRBJ1-5; tentatively, D is TRBD1 (5 bases). The CDR3 contains 15 residues. Germline V gives CDR1 MNHNS, CDR2 SASEGT. Deletions cut 1 base from V and 2 bases from J, with 9 bases between. DNA of the CDR3: TGTGCCAGCAGTGAAGTAGGGGCTGGCAATCAGCCCCAGCATTTT. Amino acid sequence: CASSEVGAGNQPQHF.

This chain joins TRBV4-2 and TRBJ1-1; 9 bases align to TRBD1. The germline V gene encodes CDR1 LGHNA and CDR2 YNFKEQ. This CDR3 has 15 residues. Germline trimming cut 0 bases from V and 5 bases from J; bases unmatched to any gene: 4. CDR3: CASSQEGQGRTEAFF. CDR3 sequence (DNA): TGTGCCAGCAGCCAAGAGGGACAGGGAAGAACTGAAGCTTTCTTT.

This rearrangement joins TRBV27 to TRBJ1-6; D remains ambiguous. CDR3 length: 12 amino acids. Trimming took off 6 bases at V and 6 bases at J, with 6 bases between the two ends. In germline, CDR1 is MNHEY, CDR2 SMNVEV (reference sequence). In nucleotides, the CDR3 is TGTGCCAGCAGAAGAGGTAATTCACCCCTCCACTTT. This sequence encodes CASRRGNSPLHF.

The CDR3 region has the DNA TGTGCCAGCAGTGATCCGCGGGGGTTCACAGATACGCAGTATTTT. Translating it yields CASSDPRGFTDTQYF. The rearrangement uses TRBV6-1 and TRBJ2-3, with 7 bases that match TRBD2. Unmatched junction bases numbered 5, after V lost 3 bases and J lost 2 bases. Germline V lookup: CDR1 MNHNS, CDR2 SASEGT. This CDR3 is built from 15 residues.

The chain's CDR3 is CAISESGTGMGTDTQYF. The CDR3 DNA reads as TGTGCCATCAGTGAGTCGGGAACGGGGATGGGCACAGATACGCAGTATTTT. The rearrangement uses TRBV10-3 and TRBJ2-3; TRBD2 might be the D (5 bases). V shed 0 bases and J shed 1 base, with 14 bases lying between them. CDR1 ENHRY and CDR2 SYGVKD come from the germline V gene. This CDR3 spans 17 amino acids.

The rearrangement uses TRBV6-5 and TRBJ1-5; possibly TRBD1 for D (5 bases). V dropped 2 bases and J dropped 6 bases, with 8 bases sitting between them. The length of the CDR3 is 13 residues. CDR1 is MNHEY and CDR2 is SVGAGI in the germline V gene. This chain's CDR3 is CASSYQGSQPQHF. For the CDR3, the DNA is TGTGCCAGCAGTTACCAGGGTAGTCAGCCCCAGCATTTT.

V and J are TRBV4-2 and TRBJ1-6, with 8 nucleotides matching TRBD1. V gave up 1 base and J gave up 8 bases; unmatched junction bases: 10. Per the germline V gene, CDR1 is LGHNA and CDR2 is YNFKEQ. CDR3 length: 17 residues. The CDR3 DNA follows: TGTGCCAGCAGCCAAGGGTCAGCGACAGGGGTTTATTCACCCCTCCACTTT. Translation: CASSQGSATGVYSPLHF.

The chain couples TRBV27 to TRBJ2-7, with unresolved D. Trimming pared 0 bases from V and 5 bases from J, leaving 11 bases between. The CDR3 consists of 14 residues. Germline V CDR1 and CDR2: MNHEY, SMNVEV (reference sequence). Here the CDR3 DNA reads TGTGCCAGCAGTTTATCGCCCCCTCGAGACGAGCAGTACTTC. Its protein product is CASSLSPPRDEQYF.

The chain is built from TRBV19 and TRBJ2-7, with 12 bases aligning to TRBD2. The germline V gene encodes CDR1 LNHDA and CDR2 SQIVND (reference sequence). CDR3 size: 15 residues. V lost 5 bases to trimming and J lost 2 bases; unmatched junction nucleotides: 4. The CDR3 DNA sequence: TGTGCCAGTAGTGCCGGGACTAGCGGGCCCTACGAGCAGTACTTC. Translated: CASSAGTSGPYEQYF.

The chain links TRBV2 to TRBJ1-1; 8 nucleotides agree with TRBD1. V dropped 6 bases and J dropped 4; count of bases not matched to a gene: 4. From germline, CDR1 is SNHLY and CDR2 FYNNEI. CDR3 length equals 13 residues. The CDR3 coding sequence is TGTGCCAGCAGGTTAGGACAGGGCACTGAAGCTTTCTTT. This encodes CASRLGQGTEAFF.

J is TRBJ1-6 and V is TRBV7-2; the D gene is possibly TRBD1 (5 bases). Germline assignment: CDR1 SGHTA and CDR2 FQGNSA. Trimming removed 2 bases from V and 6 bases from J, with 8 bases in between. This CDR3 region has 14 residues. The CDR3 coding sequence is TGTGCCAGCAGCTTAAGCAGGGTTAATTCACCCCTCCACTTT. Its protein is CASSLSRVNSPLHF.

The rearrangement links TRBV28 to TRBJ1-5, with 9 bases aligning to TRBD1. The CDR3 runs 12 residues. The germline CDR1 and CDR2 sequences are MDHEN and SYDVKM. V lost 9 bases, J lost 5 bases, and 2 bases stayed unmatched. The CDR3 region is CASTGGYQPQHF. CDR3 bases: TGTGCCAGTACAGGGGGCTATCAGCCCCAGCATTTT.

The chain is built from TRBV9 and TRBJ1-1; a possible D gene is TRBD1 (5 bases). V lost 2 bases and J lost 3, with 14 bases in between. CDR1 is SGDLS, CDR2 YYNGEE, per germline. This CDR3 has 15 amino acids. DNA of the CDR3: TGTGCCAGCAGCGTGATCGGGACTTTGGACACTGAAGCTTTCTTT. It yields the protein CASSVIGTLDTEAFF.

The chain recombines TRBV7-9 with TRBJ2-3, with 15 bases fitting TRBD2. The length of the CDR3 is 18 residues. CDR1 is SEHNR and CDR2 is FQNEAQ in the germline V gene (reference sequence). Trimming removed 5 bases from V and 6 bases from J; junction bases left unmatched: 12. CDR3 DNA: TGTGCCAGCAGCCCACGGGGGGGACTAGCGGGGGGCGCGGATACGCAGTATTTT. Translated: CASSPRGGLAGGADTQYF.

The chain carries TRBV5-1 and TRBJ2-3; 11 bases map to TRBD2. CDR1 is SGHRS, CDR2 YFSETQ, per germline. Trimming at V came to 2 bases and at J to 0 bases, leaving 8 bases not matched to a gene. This CDR3 region has 18 residues. CDR3 coding DNA: TGCGCCAGCAGCTTAAGACTAGCGGGGATGTCTAGCACAGATACGCAGTATTTT. The encoded protein is CASSLRLAGMSSTDTQYF.

This sequence joins TRBV6-5 and TRBJ1-2; maybe TRBD1 (6 bases). The germline CDR1 and CDR2 sequences are MNHEY and SVGAGI. The CDR3 has 15 amino acids. V lost 1 base and J lost 8, with 17 bases in between. The CDR3 DNA follows: TGTGCCAGCAGTTACTTCGGGACATTCTCTATCGGCTACACCTTC. Its translation: CASSYFGTFSIGYTF.

J is TRBJ1-2 and V is TRBV7-9; a possible D gene is TRBD1 (6 bases). CDR3 length: 17 residues. Trimming left V 1 base short and J 4 bases short, with 19 bases between. CDR1 is SEHNR, CDR2 FQNEAQ, per germline (reference sequence). CDR3 in DNA: TGTGCCAGCAGCTTAGGTCTCGGGACAAGTGACAGCTATGGCTACACCTTC. As protein: CASSLGLGTSDSYGYTF.